Presented here are 18 T cell receptor beta chains from one specimen sequenced in a study of shared clonotypes between healthy human individuals (TCRdb year 2020). The receptor library was made with the immunoSEQ multiplex PCR assay. Here the immuneACCESS table is served through TCRdb, limited to in-frame sequences with V and J called. Missing clones are a known gap in these copies; in checked studies unresolved V genes cover under half, and the rest lacks a known reason. Present in this sample are some 450,000 clones, 70% to 80% of which were seen just once. The top ten clonotypes cover about 11% of the sample. Source material: PBMCs. The receptors derive from a woman aged 35 to 49 in good health. Some clones in this sample may be carry-over from other donors' samples.

The genes are TRBV27 and TRBJ2-7, with 9 nucleotides matching TRBD2. CDR1 and CDR2 (germline): MNHEY, SMNVEV (reference sequence). There are 11 residues in the CDR3. J lost 3 bases, V lost 10 bases, and 1 base had no gene match. In DNA form, the CDR3 reads TGTGCCACGACTAGCGGCTACGAGCAGTACTTC. Protein: CATTSGYEQYF.

V usage is TRBV13 and J usage is TRBJ2-7; TRBD1 matches 8 bases. This CDR3 is built from 13 residues. CDR1 PRHDT and CDR2 FYEKMQ come from the germline V gene (reference sequence). Unmatched junction bases numbered 6, after V lost 5 bases and J lost 6 bases. CDR3 sequence: CASSRTGMSEQYF. In nucleotides, the CDR3 is TGTGCCAGCAGCCGGACAGGGATGAGCGAGCAGTACTTC.

This clone has only a few counts. The J gene is TRBJ1-2, the V gene TRBV7-9; D not certain. Germline loops: CDR1 SEHNR, CDR2 FQNEAQ (reference sequence). The CDR3 is 15 residues long. V was clipped by 7 bases and J by 8 bases, with 23 bases between them. The CDR3 DNA reads as TGTGCCAGCACCCCTTATGGCGAAGGCGTCTTAGGCTACACCTTC. Translated: CASTPYGEGVLGYTF.

CDR3 sequence: CASSEGIAGIVNEQFF. CDR3 in DNA: TGTGCCAGCAGTGAAGGGATAGCGGGAATAGTTAATGAGCAGTTCTTC. V gene TRBV2 combines with J gene TRBJ2-1; 8 bases fit TRBD2. CDR3 length: 16 amino acids. The J segment lost 7 bases and the V segment lost 1 base, leaving 9 bases of the junction unmatched. The germline V gene has CDR1 SNHLY and CDR2 FYNNEI.

Of note for this clone: This is likely an artifact of a read error, given a far larger clone one base away. The rearrangement joins TRBV28 to TRBJ1-1; TRBD1 might be the D (5 bases). Per the germline V gene, CDR1 is MDHEN and CDR2 is SYDVKM. This CDR3 region has 16 residues. CDR3 amino acids: CARSLTIGQEGTEAFF. In nucleotides, the CDR3 is TGTGCCAGGAGTTTAACGATCGGGCAGGAGGGGACTGAAGCTTTCTTT.

The chain joins TRBV6-5 to TRBJ2-7, with D tentatively TRBD1 (6 bases). The V end was cut by 0 bases, the J end by 3 bases, with 9 bases between. The germline V gene encodes CDR1 MNHEY and CDR2 SVGAGI. The length of the CDR3 is 14 residues. The CDR3 region has the DNA TGTGCCAGCAGTTACTCTGGACAGTTCTACGAGCAGTACTTC. It yields the protein CASSYSGQFYEQYF.

The CDR3 DNA follows: TGTGCCAGCAGCTTGAGTTCTGGACAGGTGAATTCCTACGAGCAGTACTTC. Protein product: CASSLSSGQVNSYEQYF. V gene TRBV2 combines with J gene TRBJ2-7; 7 bases fit TRBD1. Trimming took 6 bases from V and 1 from J; bases not matched to a gene: 15. Germline V gene data show CDR1 as SNHLY and CDR2 as FYNNEI. The CDR3 contains 17 residues.

This chain uses TRBV15 with TRBJ2-7; 7 bases line up with TRBD1. The J segment lost 3 bases and the V segment lost 5 bases, leaving 10 bases of the junction unmatched. Germline CDR1 and CDR2: LNHNV and YYDKDF (reference sequence). The CDR3 is made up of 15 amino acids. CDR3 region: CATSSDRDRVYEQYF. Here the CDR3 DNA reads TGTGCCACCAGCTCAGACCGGGACAGAGTCTACGAGCAGTACTTC.

Points on this clone: A far larger clone is just one base off, so this is likely a read error. V is TRBV29-1 and J is TRBJ2-7; TRBD2 matches 7 bases. CDR1 is SQVTM, CDR2 ANQGSEA, per germline. This CDR3 is built from 13 residues. CDR3 sequence (DNA): TGCAGCGTTGCGGGGCTCAAAAGCGGGGAGCGGTACTTC. This sequence encodes CSVAGLKSGERYF.

The chain employs TRBV7-6 and TRBJ1-4, with unresolved D. Trimming stripped 5 bases from V and 3 bases from J, with 16 bases between. In germline, CDR1 is SGHVS, CDR2 FNYEAQ. The CDR3 runs 16 residues. The CDR3 sequence: CASSPGDQRANEKLFF. The CDR3 coding sequence is TGTGCCAGCAGCCCGGGTGACCAAAGGGCTAATGAAAAACTGTTTTTT.

In its sample, this clone was seen once. The chain joins TRBV7-3 to TRBJ2-1; D possibly uses TRBD1 or TRBD2 (5 bases each). The CDR3 loop spans 14 amino acids. Germline-derived CDR1 and CDR2 are SGHTA and FQGTGA. V was pared by 2 bases and J by 8 bases, with 13 bases between. DNA for the CDR3: TGTGCCAGCAGCTTATGGGGGTTGGACGATGAGCAGTTCTTC. Its protein is CASSLWGLDDEQFF.

The rearrangement joins TRBV6-1 to TRBJ1-2, with a possible D match to TRBD1 (6 bases). The CDR3 loop spans 17 amino acids. Between the trimmed V and J ends, which lost 2 bases and 6 bases, there was a span of 22 bases. Germline V gives CDR1 MNHNS, CDR2 SASEGT. This CDR3 reads CASSEPTWGLERHGYTF. The CDR3 nucleotides are TGTGCCAGCAGTGAACCAACTTGGGGGCTGGAAAGGCATGGCTACACCTTC.

The V gene is TRBV5-1, the J gene TRBJ1-2; 7 nucleotides match TRBD1. The CDR3 totals 14 residues. Germline CDR1 SGHRS, CDR2 YFSETQ. V shed 4 bases and J 8 bases; nucleotides not matched to a gene: 11. CDR3 region: CASSLTGNGYGYTF. CDR3 sequence (DNA): TGCGCCAGCAGCCTGACAGGGAACGGCTACGGCTACACCTTC.

The CDR3 region has the DNA TGTGCCAGCGCCAGGAACTACGAGCAGTACTTC. Translating gives CASARNYEQYF. J is TRBJ2-7 and V is TRBV27; D is undetermined. Trimming cost V 8 bases and J 3 bases, with 8 bases left between them. The CDR3 is made up of 11 amino acids. Germline V gives CDR1 MNHEY, CDR2 SMNVEV (reference sequence).

This clone has a handful of counts. The V and J genes are TRBV28 and TRBJ2-7; D ambiguous. The CDR3 runs to 14 residues. Trimming shortened V by 5 bases and J by 2 bases, and 13 bases separated the two germline ends. Germline V lookup: CDR1 MDHEN, CDR2 SYDVKM. The CDR3 reads CASSPPRGAYEQYF. In nucleotides, the CDR3 is TGTGCCAGCAGTCCCCCCCGTGGGGCCTACGAGCAGTACTTC.

The V gene is TRBV5-1, the J gene TRBJ1-3; D is unclear. The CDR3 consists of 16 residues. CDR1 and CDR2 (germline): SGHRS, YFSETQ. V was cut by 0 bases and J by 8 bases, with 18 bases left in between. CDR3 sequence: CASSLVGSRDGDTIYF. The CDR3 coding sequence is TGCGCCAGCAGCTTGGTTGGCAGTCGGGATGGGGACACCATATATTTT.

CDR3 loop: CASMQGSGNEKLFF. The CDR3 DNA is TGTGCCAGCATGCAAGGGTCGGGTAATGAAAAACTGTTTTTT. The chain has TRBV6-5 and TRBJ1-4; D unresolved. The CDR3 contains 14 residues. Trimming took 7 bases from V and 4 from J, leaving 13 bases between them. Germline assignment: CDR1 MNHEY and CDR2 SVGAGI.

Turning to this clone: A read error is likely here: a far larger clone is one base away. Other nucleotide sequences in the sample specify the same CDR3. The chain is built from TRBV6-6 and TRBJ1-5; D might be TRBD1 (5 bases). The germline V gene encodes CDR1 MNHNY and CDR2 SVGAGI (reference sequence). The CDR3 runs to 15 residues. CDR3 region: CASSYRDSGNQPQHF. For the CDR3, the DNA is TGTGCCAGCAGTTACCGAGACAGCGGCAATCAGCCCCAGCACTTT.